This record looks at one T cell receptor (beta chain) sequence and its context. This sample is drawn from a study of blood T cell repertoires in COVID-19. In the study overall: The study drew acute and convalescent COVID-19 samples from the United States, Italy and Spain.

In the study's own analysis: How many nucleated cells were present was estimated from reference gene primer amplification. Using immunoSEQ multiplex PCR, the repertoire was profiled, and TCRdb retains in-frame clones only, with some absent. From that table come the V and J calls and clone size; the DNA was used to work out D and trimming. The sample shows around 200,000 clones, approximately 91% of them seen only once. Per germline, CDR1 MNHEY and CDR2 SMNVEV (reference sequence). This CDR3 region has 14 residues. Trimming shortened V by 3 bases and J by 7 bases, and 13 bases separated the two germline ends.

The sequenced sample was peripheral blood. The chain joins TRBV27 to TRBJ2-4; tentative D call: TRBD2 (6 bases). This TCR derives from a middle-aged man with acute or convalescent COVID-19. This CDR3 reads CASSFSGVGNIQYF. CDR3 in DNA: TGTGCCAGCAGTTTCTCGGGGGTAGGGAACATTCAGTACTTC.